The 10 T cell receptor beta chains listed next were all sequenced from one sample in a study of T cells in localized non-small cell lung cancer. Sequenced by immunoSEQ multiplex PCR; TCRdb stores in-frame clones only, minus some. The sample has approximately 40,000 clones; around 88% are singletons. This specimen consisted of peripheral blood, obtained before any cancer treatment. These receptors all come from a man aged 35 to 69 with stage I lung adenocarcinoma.

The genes are TRBV15 and TRBJ2-7; 9 positions agree with TRBD1. CDR1 is LNHNV, CDR2 YYDKDF, per germline (reference sequence). This CDR3 has 15 amino acids. The junction had 3 bases not matched to a gene; V was cut back by 0 bases and J by 3 bases. In nucleotides, the CDR3 is TGTGCCACCAGCAGAGATTTGGGACAGGGCTACGAGCAGTACTTC. Translating it yields CATSRDLGQGYEQYF.

This chain uses TRBV19 with TRBJ2-7; no clear D gene. This CDR3 has 16 amino acids. Between the trimmed V and J ends, which lost 4 bases and 3 bases, there was a span of 19 bases. Per the germline V gene, CDR1 is LNHDA and CDR2 is SQIVND (reference sequence). CDR3 nucleotides: TGTGCCAGTAGTAGGATGGGAACAATACCACTCTACGAGCAGTACTTC. As protein: CASSRMGTIPLYEQYF.

The J gene is TRBJ1-1, the V gene TRBV19, with 7 positions matching TRBD1. The CDR3 has 14 residues. Germline V gene lookup returns CDR1 LNHDA and CDR2 SQIVND (reference sequence). Trimming took 4 bases from V and 2 from J; bases not matched to a gene: 4. This chain's CDR3 is CASSTRTGNTEAFF. CDR3 bases: TGTGCCAGTAGTACGCGGACAGGCAACACTGAAGCTTTCTTT.

V usage is TRBV11-1 and J usage is TRBJ2-3; a weak D match, TRBD2 (6 bases). CDR3 length: 13 amino acids. Trimming took off 3 bases at V and 3 bases at J, with 7 bases between the two ends. Looked up from germline, CDR1 is SGHAT and CDR2 is FQDESV (reference sequence). CDR3 coding DNA: TGTGCCAGCAGCTTGGAGGGTACAGATACGCAGTATTTT. It is translated as CASSLEGTDTQYF. Supplemented by reference TRBV11-1 and TRBJ2-3, the full variable domain reads EAEVAQSPRYKITEKSQAVAFWCDPISGHATLYWYRQILGQGPELLVQFQDESVVDDSQLPKDRFSAERLKGVDSTLKIQPAELGDSAMYLCASSLEGTDTQYFGPGTRLTVL.

The rearrangement uses TRBV18 and TRBJ1-1; D is possibly TRBD1 (5 bases). V lost 4 bases, J lost 1 base, and 13 bases lay in between. The CDR3 is 15 residues long. Germline loops: CDR1 KGHSH, CDR2 LQKENI. The CDR3 here is CASSRREGRNTEAFF. In nucleotides, the CDR3 is TGTGCCAGCTCACGAAGGGAGGGGAGGAACACTGAAGCTTTCTTT.

The chain carries TRBV5-6 and TRBJ1-2, with 9 bases aligning to TRBD1. Losses at the gene ends were 0 bases for V and 6 bases for J; bases not matched to a gene: 12. The germline V gene encodes CDR1 SGHDT and CDR2 YYEEEE. The CDR3 has 17 amino acids. The CDR3 loop reads CASSLEILGTGSNGYTF. CDR3 bases: TGTGCCAGCAGCTTGGAAATACTCGGGACAGGGTCGAATGGCTACACCTTC.

This clone was detected a few times. J is TRBJ2-1 and V is TRBV15; D might be TRBD2 (7 bases). Trimming took 3 bases from V and 4 from J, leaving 10 bases between them. CDR1 LNHNV and CDR2 YYDKDF come from the germline V gene (reference sequence). The CDR3 sequence is 14 residues long. The CDR3 spells CATSRGGAYNEQFF. CDR3 nucleotide sequence: TGTGCCACCAGCAGGGGGGGGGCATACAATGAGCAGTTCTTC.

This chain joins TRBV29-1 and TRBJ2-1; a possible D gene is TRBD2 (5 bases). The germline V and J ends were trimmed by 3 bases and 1 base, with 10 bases remaining between them. This CDR3 has 14 amino acids. The germline CDR1 and CDR2 sequences are SQVTM and ANQGSEA. The CDR3 reads CSVEGRGSYNEQFF. The CDR3 DNA follows: TGCAGCGTTGAGGGGAGAGGGTCCTACAATGAGCAGTTCTTC.

This clone was found a few times. An end of the junction does not agree with germline; a read error may underlie this. The chain links TRBV6-5 to TRBJ2-7; D might be TRBD2 (5 bases). The V gene's germline CDR1 is MNHEY and CDR2 SVGAGI. This CDR3 is built from 13 residues. The CDR3 nucleotides read TGTGCCAGCAGTTACGGAGCGGTCTACCCTCGGAACTTC. It codes for CASSYGAVYPRNF.

The V call is TRBV5-4, the J call TRBJ2-3, with 8 nucleotides matching TRBD2. This CDR3 spans 16 amino acids. V dropped 4 bases and J dropped 5; count of bases not matched to a gene: 12. Germline CDR1 SGHNT, CDR2 YYREEE (reference sequence). The CDR3 here is CASSLAGSGSGDTQYF. CDR3 sequence (DNA): TGTGCCAGCAGCCTGGCGGGGAGCGGGAGCGGAGATACGCAGTATTTT.